The T cell receptor beta chain under discussion was sequenced for a study of circulating tumor DNA in untreated peripheral T-cell lymphoma (dated by TCRdb to about 2021). General notes on the study: To follow circulating tumor DNA that carried tumor TCR clonotypes, serum samples were drawn at baseline and then repeatedly over the course of treatment. Broad study findings and their caveats: Remission over roughly ten years of follow-up was maintained in a couple of patients with persistently detectable ctDNA after therapy, so relapse was not always predicted by ctDNA persistence. Tumor-specific clonotypes were found in 75% to 80% of patients, coming from less than 90% of baseline tissues and approximately 67% of baseline serum samples. Of the 20 to 30 patients with serial samples, approximately 36% had cleared ctDNA after two cycles, and ctDNA that was detectable after therapy showed a trend toward worse survival.

The library was built by means of the immunoSEQ multiplex PCR assay. Not all clones reach the TCRdb copy of this immuneACCESS table, which keeps in-frame sequences only. Checked studies attribute under half of the gap to unresolved V genes and leave the rest unexplained. The sample table records 90 to 100 clones. In a trial, the study monitored patients with peripheral T-cell lymphoma who were getting frontline treatment by applying next-generation sequencing to their T-cell receptor sequences. With respect to this clone: There is no known antigen for this receptor. One base away there is no much larger clone; base qualities are not given.

Cut back by 6 bases and 2 bases, the V and J ends lie 7 bases apart. The CDR3 sequence holds 12 residues, the cysteine and phenylalanine included. The DNA shown is the 36-base CDR3, in frame from base 1. Looking up the germline V gene yields CDR1 MNHGY and CDR2 SVAAGI. The sequenced sample was cell-free DNA from blood serum. This chain joins TRBV6-9 to TRBJ1-1, with no confident D gene call. The receptor was derived from a human donor with peripheral T-cell lymphoma. The nucleotide sequence is TGTGCCAGCAGCCGACACAACACTGAAGCTTTCTTT. Translated, it reads CASSRHNTEAFF.